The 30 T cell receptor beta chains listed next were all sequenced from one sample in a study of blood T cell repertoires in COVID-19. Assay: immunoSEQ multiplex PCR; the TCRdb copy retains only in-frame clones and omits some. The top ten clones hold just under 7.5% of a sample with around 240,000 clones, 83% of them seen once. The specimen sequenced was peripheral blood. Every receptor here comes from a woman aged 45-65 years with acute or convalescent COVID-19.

The CDR3 loop reads CASSLEGWDTEAFF. Here the CDR3 DNA reads TGTGCCAGCAGCTTGGAGGGGTGGGACACTGAAGCTTTCTTT. The chain links TRBV5-5 to TRBJ1-1; D may be TRBD1 (5 bases). The germline V gene encodes CDR1 SGHKS and CDR2 YYEKEE (reference sequence). Trimming stripped 0 bases from V and 3 bases from J, with 9 bases between. The CDR3 runs to 14 residues.

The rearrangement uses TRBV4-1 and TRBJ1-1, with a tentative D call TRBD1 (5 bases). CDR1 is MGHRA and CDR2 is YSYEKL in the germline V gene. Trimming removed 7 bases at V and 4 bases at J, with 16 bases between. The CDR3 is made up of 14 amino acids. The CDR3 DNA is TGCGCCAGCAACCATCGGGCGCAGGGCACTGAAGCTTTCTTT. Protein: CASNHRAQGTEAFF.

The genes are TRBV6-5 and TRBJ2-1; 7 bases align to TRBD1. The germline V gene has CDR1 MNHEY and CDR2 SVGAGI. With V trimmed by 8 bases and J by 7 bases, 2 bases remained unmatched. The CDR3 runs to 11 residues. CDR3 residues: CASLTGNEQFF. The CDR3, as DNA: TGTGCCAGCCTGACAGGGAATGAGCAGTTCTTC.

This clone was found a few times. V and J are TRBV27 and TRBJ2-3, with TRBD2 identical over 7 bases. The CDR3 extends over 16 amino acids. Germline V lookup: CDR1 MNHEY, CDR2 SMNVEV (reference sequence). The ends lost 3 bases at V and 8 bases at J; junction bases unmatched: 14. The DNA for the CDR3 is TGTGCCAGCAGTTTTGGGACGGGGGGTCGCGTAGGTACGCAGTATTTT. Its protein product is CASSFGTGGRVGTQYF.

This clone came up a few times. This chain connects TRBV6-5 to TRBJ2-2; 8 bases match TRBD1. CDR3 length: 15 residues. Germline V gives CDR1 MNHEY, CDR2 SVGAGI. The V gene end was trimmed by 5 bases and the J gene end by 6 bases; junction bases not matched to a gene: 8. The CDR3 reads CASSPRSTGAGELFF. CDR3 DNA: TGTGCCAGCAGTCCTCGGTCGACAGGGGCCGGGGAGCTGTTTTTT.

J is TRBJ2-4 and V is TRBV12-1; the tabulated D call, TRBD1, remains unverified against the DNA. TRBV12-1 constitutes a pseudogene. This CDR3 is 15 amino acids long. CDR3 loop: CASSFGWTGRNIQYF. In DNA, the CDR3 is TGTGCCAGCAGCTTTGGGTGGACAGGGCGCAACATTCAGTACTTC.

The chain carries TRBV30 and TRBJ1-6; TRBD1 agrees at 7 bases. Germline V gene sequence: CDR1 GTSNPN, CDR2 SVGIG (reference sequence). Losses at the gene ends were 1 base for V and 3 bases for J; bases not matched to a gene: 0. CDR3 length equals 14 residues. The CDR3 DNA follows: TGTGCCTGGAGTGGACAGGGCTATAATTCACCCCTCCACTTT. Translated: CAWSGQGYNSPLHF. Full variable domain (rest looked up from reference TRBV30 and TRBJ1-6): SQTIHQWPATLVQPVGSPLSLECTVEGTSNPNLYWYRQAAGRGLQLLFYSVGIGQISSEVPQNLSASRPQDRQFILSSKKLLLSDSGFYLCAWSGQGYNSPLHFGNGTRLTVT.

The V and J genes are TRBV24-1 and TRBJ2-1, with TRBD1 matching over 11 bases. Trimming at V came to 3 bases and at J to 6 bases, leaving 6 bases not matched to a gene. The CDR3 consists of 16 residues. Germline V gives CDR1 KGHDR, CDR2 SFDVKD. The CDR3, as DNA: TGTGCCACCAGTGATCCCTCGGGGACAGGGGGCAATGAGCAGTTCTTC. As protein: CATSDPSGTGGNEQFF.

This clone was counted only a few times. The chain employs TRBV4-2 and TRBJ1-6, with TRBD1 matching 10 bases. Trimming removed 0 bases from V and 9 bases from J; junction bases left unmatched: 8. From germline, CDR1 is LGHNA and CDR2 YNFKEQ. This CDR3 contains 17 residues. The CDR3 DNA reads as TGTGCCAGCAGCCAAGAGCCCGGGGACAGGGGTTCTTCACCCCTCCACTTT. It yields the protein CASSQEPGDRGSSPLHF.

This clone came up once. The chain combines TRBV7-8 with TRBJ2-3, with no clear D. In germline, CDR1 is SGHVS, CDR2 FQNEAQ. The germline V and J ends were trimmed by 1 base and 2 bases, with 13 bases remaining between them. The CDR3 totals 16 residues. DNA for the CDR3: TGTGCCAGCAGCTTAGACAGTATTAAATTCACAGATACGCAGTATTTT. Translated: CASSLDSIKFTDTQYF.

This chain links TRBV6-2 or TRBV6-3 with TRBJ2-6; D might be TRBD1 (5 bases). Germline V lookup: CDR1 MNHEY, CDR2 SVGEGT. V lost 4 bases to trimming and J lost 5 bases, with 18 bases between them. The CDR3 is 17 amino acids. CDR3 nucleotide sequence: TGTGCCAGCAGTTCGCCGTTGGGGCCTGGTTGGGCCAACGTCCTGACTTTC. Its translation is CASSSPLGPGWANVLTF.

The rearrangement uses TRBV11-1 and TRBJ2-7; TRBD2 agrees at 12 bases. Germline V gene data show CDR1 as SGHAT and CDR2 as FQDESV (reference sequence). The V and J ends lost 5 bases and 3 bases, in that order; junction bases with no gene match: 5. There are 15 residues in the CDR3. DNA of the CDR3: TGTGCCAGCAGCCCGGGACTAGCGGGCGTCTACGAGCAGTACTTC. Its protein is CASSPGLAGVYEQYF.

CDR3 nucleotide sequence: TGTGCCAGCAGTGAATTAGACAGGGTGACTGAAGCTTTCTTT. As protein: CASSELDRVTEAFF. The chain recombines TRBV25-1 with TRBJ1-1, with 7 bases aligning to TRBD1. Germline V lookup: CDR1 MGHDK, CDR2 SYGVNS. V gave up 1 base and J gave up 5 bases; unmatched junction bases: 4. The CDR3 has 14 residues.

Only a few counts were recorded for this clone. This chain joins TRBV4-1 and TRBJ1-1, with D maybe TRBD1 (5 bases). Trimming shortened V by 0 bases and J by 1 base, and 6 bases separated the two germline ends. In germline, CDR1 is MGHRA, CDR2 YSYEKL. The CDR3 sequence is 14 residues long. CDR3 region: CASSQEQGNTEAFF. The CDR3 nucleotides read TGCGCCAGCAGCCAAGAGCAGGGGAACACTGAAGCTTTCTTT.

In nucleotides, the CDR3 is TGTGCCAGCAGCCGCATACAGGGTGTCGGGGAGCTGTTTTTT. This sequence encodes CASSRIQGVGELFF. The chain has TRBV3-1 (or the pseudogene TRBV3-2) and TRBJ2-2; a possible D gene is TRBD1 (6 bases). This CDR3 has 14 residues. Trimming took 4 bases from V and 7 from J, leaving 13 bases between them. CDR1 and CDR2 from the germline V gene are LGHDT and YNNKEL (reference sequence).

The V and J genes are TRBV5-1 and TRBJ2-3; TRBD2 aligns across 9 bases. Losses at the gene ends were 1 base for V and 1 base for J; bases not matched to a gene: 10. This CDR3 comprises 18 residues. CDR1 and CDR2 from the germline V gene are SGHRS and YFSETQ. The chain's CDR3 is CASSLLAGGLSGTDTQYF. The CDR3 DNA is TGCGCCAGCAGCTTGTTGGCGGGGGGGCTGAGTGGCACAGATACGCAGTATTTT.

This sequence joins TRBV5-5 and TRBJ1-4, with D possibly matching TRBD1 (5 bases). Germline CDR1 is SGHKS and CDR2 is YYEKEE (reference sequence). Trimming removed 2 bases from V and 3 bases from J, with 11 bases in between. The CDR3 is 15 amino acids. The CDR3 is CASSLNGGANEKLFF. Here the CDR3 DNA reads TGTGCCAGCAGCTTAAACGGGGGTGCTAATGAAAAACTGTTTTTT.

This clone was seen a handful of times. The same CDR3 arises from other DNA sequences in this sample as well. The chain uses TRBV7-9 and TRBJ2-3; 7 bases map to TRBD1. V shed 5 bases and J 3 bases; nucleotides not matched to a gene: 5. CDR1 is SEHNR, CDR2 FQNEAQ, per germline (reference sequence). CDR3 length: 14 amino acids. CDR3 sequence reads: CASSRQGSTDTQYF. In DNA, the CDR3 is TGTGCCAGCAGCCGACAGGGCTCGACAGATACGCAGTATTTT.

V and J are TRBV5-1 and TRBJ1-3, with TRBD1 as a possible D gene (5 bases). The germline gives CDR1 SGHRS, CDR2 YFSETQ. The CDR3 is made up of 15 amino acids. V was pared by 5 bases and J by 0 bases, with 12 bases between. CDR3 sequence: CASSPGHYSGNTIYF. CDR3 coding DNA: TGCGCCAGCAGTCCCGGACATTACTCTGGAAACACCATATATTTT.

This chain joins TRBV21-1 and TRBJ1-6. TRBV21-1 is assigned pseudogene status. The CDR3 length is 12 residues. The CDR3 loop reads CASRPVKSALHF. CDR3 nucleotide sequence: TGTGCCAGCAGACCGGTTAAGTCGGCCCTCCACTTT.

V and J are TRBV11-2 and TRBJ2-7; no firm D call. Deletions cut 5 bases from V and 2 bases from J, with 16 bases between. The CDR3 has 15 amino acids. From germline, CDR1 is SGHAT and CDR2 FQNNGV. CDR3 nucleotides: TGTGCCAGCAGCCTGAACAGCCATTCCCCCTACGAGCAGTACTTC. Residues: CASSLNSHSPYEQYF.

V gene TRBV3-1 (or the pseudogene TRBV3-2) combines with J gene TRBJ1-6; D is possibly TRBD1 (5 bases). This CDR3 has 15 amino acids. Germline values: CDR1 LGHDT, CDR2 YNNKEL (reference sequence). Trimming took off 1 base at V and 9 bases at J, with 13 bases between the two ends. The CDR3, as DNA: TGTGCCAGCAGCCAAGCGGGCGGGGACGGTTCACCCCTCCACTTT. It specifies CASSQAGGDGSPLHF.

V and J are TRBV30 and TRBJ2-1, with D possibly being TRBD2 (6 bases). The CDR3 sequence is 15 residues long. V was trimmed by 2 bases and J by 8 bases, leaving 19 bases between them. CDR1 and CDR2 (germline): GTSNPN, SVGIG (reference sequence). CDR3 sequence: CAWSLTILSGDEQFF. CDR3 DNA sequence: TGTGCCTGGAGTTTAACAATCCTATCGGGGGATGAGCAGTTCTTC. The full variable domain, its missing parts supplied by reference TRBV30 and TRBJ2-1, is SQTIHQWPATLVQPVGSPLSLECTVEGTSNPNLYWYRQAAGRGLQLLFYSVGIGQISSEVPQNLSASRPQDRQFILSSKKLLLSDSGFYLCAWSLTILSGDEQFFGPGTRLTVL.

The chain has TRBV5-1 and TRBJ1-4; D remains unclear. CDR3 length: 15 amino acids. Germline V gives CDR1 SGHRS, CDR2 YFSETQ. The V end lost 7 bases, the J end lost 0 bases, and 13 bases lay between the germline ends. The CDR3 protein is CASAGNPATNEKLFF. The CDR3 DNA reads TGCGCCAGCGCAGGAAATCCTGCAACTAATGAAAAACTGTTTTTT.

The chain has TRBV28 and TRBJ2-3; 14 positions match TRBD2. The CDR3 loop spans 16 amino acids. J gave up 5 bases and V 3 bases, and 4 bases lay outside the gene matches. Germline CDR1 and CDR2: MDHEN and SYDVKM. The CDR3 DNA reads TGTGCCAGCAGTTTCGGGACTAGCGGGAGTCGAGATACGCAGTATTTT. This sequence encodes CASSFGTSGSRDTQYF.

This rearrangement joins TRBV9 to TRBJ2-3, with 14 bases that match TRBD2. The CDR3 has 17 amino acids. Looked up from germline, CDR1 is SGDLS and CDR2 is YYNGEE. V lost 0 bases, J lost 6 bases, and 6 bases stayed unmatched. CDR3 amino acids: CASSVDGLAGGPDTQYF. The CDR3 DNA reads TGTGCCAGCAGCGTAGATGGACTAGCGGGAGGTCCGGATACGCAGTATTTT.

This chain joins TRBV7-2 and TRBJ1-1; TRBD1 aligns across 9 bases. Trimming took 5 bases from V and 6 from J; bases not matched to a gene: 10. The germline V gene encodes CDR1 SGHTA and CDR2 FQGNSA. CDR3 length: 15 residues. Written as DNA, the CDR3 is TGTGCCAGCAGCCAAACTACAGGGGGCCTCGCTGAAGCTTTCTTT. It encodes CASSQTTGGLAEAFF.

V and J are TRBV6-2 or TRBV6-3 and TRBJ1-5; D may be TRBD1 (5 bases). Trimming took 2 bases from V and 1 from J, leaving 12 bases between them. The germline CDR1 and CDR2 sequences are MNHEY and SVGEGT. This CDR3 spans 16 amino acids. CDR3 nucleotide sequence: TGTGCCAGCAGTTACGGGTCAGGGAGGAGCAATCAGCCCCAGCATTTT. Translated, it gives CASSYGSGRSNQPQHF.

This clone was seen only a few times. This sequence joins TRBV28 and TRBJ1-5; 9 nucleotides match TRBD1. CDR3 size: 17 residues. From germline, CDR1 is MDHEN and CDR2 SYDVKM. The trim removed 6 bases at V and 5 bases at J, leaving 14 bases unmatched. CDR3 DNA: TGTGCCAGCAGAAGACAGGGGGTAACCCCAGGGGATCAGCCCCAGCATTTT. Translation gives CASRRQGVTPGDQPQHF. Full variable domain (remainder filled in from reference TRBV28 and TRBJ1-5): DVKVTQSSRYLVKRTGEKVFLECVQDMDHENMFWYRQDPGLGLRLIYFSYDVKMKEKGDIPEGYSVSREKKERFSLILESASTNQTSMYLCASRRQGVTPGDQPQHFGDGTRLSIL.

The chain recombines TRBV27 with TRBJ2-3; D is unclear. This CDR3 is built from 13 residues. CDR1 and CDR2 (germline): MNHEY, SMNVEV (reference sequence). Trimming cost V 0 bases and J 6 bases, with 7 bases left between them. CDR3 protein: CASSLSPVDTQYF. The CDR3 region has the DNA TGTGCCAGCAGTTTATCCCCAGTTGATACGCAGTATTTT.